This TCR beta chain originates from a study of identifying expanded T cells in peripheral blood. Study-wide findings and caveats: Differentially abundant clones: 0.95 to 1.5 between replicates, about 15 at around 15 days, less than 20 at four. Across healthy donors, higher total template counts meant significantly greater approximately two-week count variance.

Germline V gene lookup returns CDR1 MDHEN and CDR2 SYDVKM. V shed 5 bases and J 5 bases; nucleotides not matched to a gene: 11. This CDR3 is built from 15 residues. Data came from immunoSEQ multiplex PCR; TCRdb stores just in-frame clones and leaves some out. The sample consists of tens of thousands of clones, roughly 84% of them appearing once. During the collection period, no donor immune events like infections were recorded. Comment on this clone: Its specificity is unknown.

Material for sequencing was blood. This TCR was recovered from a person between 18 and 69 years old in good health. This chain links TRBV28 with TRBJ1-1, with 7 bases lining up with TRBD1. This chain's CDR3 is CASSPPRQGYTEAFF. The CDR3 coding sequence is TGTGCCAGCAGTCCACCCAGACAGGGTTATACTGAAGCTTTCTTT.